These T cell receptor beta chains were read from a single sample in a study of CD8+ T cells in alopecia areata. Libraries were prepared by immunoSEQ multiplex PCR; TCRdb keeps only in-frame clonotypes and omits some of them. The sample includes roughly 170,000 clones, roughly 62% of them seen just once. Sequences were derived from CD8+ T cells sorted from blood, sampled at week 24, from a patient treated with tofacitinib. Every receptor here comes from a human donor with alopecia areata. Each CDR3 is given with its conserved first and last residue. The order of the fields is D gene, J gene, V gene, clone size, CDR3 DNA, CDR3 protein. D genes are given only for firm matches. Rows give clone size only sometimes, using once, few, many, or a class for an expanded clone.

d_call: .; j_call: TRBJ1-4; v_call: TRBV7-9; clone_size: .; cdr3_nt: TGTGCCAGCAGCTTAGCCAGGACAGAACTGTTTTTT; cdr3_aa: CASSLARTELFF
d_call: .; j_call: TRBJ2-3; v_call: TRBV29-1; clone_size: few; cdr3_nt: TGCAGCGTTGAAAAAGGTGGTCGGAGCACAGATACGCAGTATTTT; cdr3_aa: CSVEKGGRSTDTQYF
d_call: .; j_call: TRBJ2-7; v_call: TRBV7-2; clone_size: .; cdr3_nt: TGTGCCAGCAGCTTAGGTGTTGGAGGAGGGGACGAGCAGTACTTC; cdr3_aa: CASSLGVGGGDEQYF
d_call: TRBD2; j_call: TRBJ2-1; v_call: TRBV30; clone_size: .; cdr3_nt: TGTGCCTGGAGTTCGGGGGGCTCCTACAATGAGCAGTTCTTC; cdr3_aa: CAWSSGGSYNEQFF
d_call: .; j_call: TRBJ2-2; v_call: TRBV9; clone_size: .; cdr3_nt: TGTGCCAGCGGCGAAAATCGTGGAGTTACCGGGGAGCTGTTTTTT; cdr3_aa: CASGENRGVTGELFF
d_call: .; j_call: TRBJ2-7; v_call: TRBV7-9; clone_size: few; cdr3_nt: TGTGCCAGCAGCTTAGAGCACAGGGATCCCTACGAGCAGTACTTC; cdr3_aa: CASSLEHRDPYEQYF
d_call: .; j_call: TRBJ2-1; v_call: TRBV7-9; clone_size: few; cdr3_nt: TGTGCCAGCAGCCTCCCAGATAATGAGCAGTTCTTC; cdr3_aa: CASSLPDNEQFF
d_call: .; j_call: TRBJ2-2; v_call: TRBV29-1; clone_size: few; cdr3_nt: TGCAGCGTTGATTCCGGGGAGCTGTTTTTT; cdr3_aa: CSVDSGELFF
d_call: .; j_call: TRBJ1-1; v_call: TRBV5-6; clone_size: .; cdr3_nt: TGTGCCAGCAGCTTGGCTGGGGCGAACACTGAAGCTTTCTTT; cdr3_aa: CASSLAGANTEAFF
d_call: .; j_call: TRBJ1-1; v_call: TRBV19; clone_size: few; cdr3_nt: TGTGCCGTACTGGGGGAGAACACTGAAGCTTTCTTT; cdr3_aa: CAVLGENTEAFF
d_call: .; j_call: TRBJ2-4; v_call: TRBV29-1; clone_size: .; cdr3_nt: TGCAGCGTTGCCAGAGAAGCCAAAAACATTCAGTACTTC; cdr3_aa: CSVAREAKNIQYF
d_call: TRBD2; j_call: TRBJ2-1; v_call: TRBV7-8; clone_size: .; cdr3_nt: TGTGCCAGCAGTTTGGAGCGGGGGGTCAATGAGCAGTTCTTC; cdr3_aa: CASSLERGVNEQFF
d_call: TRBD1; j_call: TRBJ1-2; v_call: TRBV10-3; clone_size: .; cdr3_nt: TGTGCCATCAGGCGAAAGGCCGGGACAGGGGCGCACTATGGCTACACCTTC; cdr3_aa: CAIRRKAGTGAHYGYTF
d_call: .; j_call: TRBJ2-7; v_call: TRBV7-9; clone_size: .; cdr3_nt: TGTGCCAGCAGCTCCCGGCCAGCCGAGCAGTACTTC; cdr3_aa: CASSSRPAEQYF
d_call: .; j_call: TRBJ2-2; v_call: TRBV13; clone_size: few; cdr3_nt: TGTGCCAGCATCTCAGCGGGGGAGCTGTTTTTT; cdr3_aa: CASISAGELFF
d_call: .; j_call: TRBJ2-7; v_call: TRBV25-1; clone_size: .; cdr3_nt: TGTGCCAGCAGTGCGGTCTACGAGCAGTACTTC; cdr3_aa: CASSAVYEQYF
d_call: TRBD1; j_call: TRBJ1-2; v_call: TRBV25-1; clone_size: .; cdr3_nt: TGTGCCAGCAGTGCCCCCCGGGACAGGGGCCTCTATGGCTACACCTTC; cdr3_aa: CASSAPRDRGLYGYTF
d_call: TRBD1; j_call: TRBJ2-3; v_call: TRBV5-6; clone_size: .; cdr3_nt: TGTGCCAGTACAGGGGGCGGTAGGGATACGCAGTATTTT; cdr3_aa: CASTGGGRDTQYF
d_call: .; j_call: TRBJ2-5; v_call: TRBV30; clone_size: once; cdr3_nt: TGTGCCTGGACCCCCGGGACAACCCAAGAGACCCAGTACTTC; cdr3_aa: CAWTPGTTQETQYF
d_call: .; j_call: TRBJ1-2; v_call: TRBV6-5; clone_size: .; cdr3_nt: TGTGCCAGCAGTTACGGGTCAGGGGAGGATGGCTACACCTTC; cdr3_aa: CASSYGSGEDGYTF
d_call: TRBD1; j_call: TRBJ1-2; v_call: TRBV29-1; clone_size: few; cdr3_nt: TGCAGCGTTTACGGGACAGGGGGTTTCGGCTACACCTTC; cdr3_aa: CSVYGTGGFGYTF
d_call: TRBD2; j_call: TRBJ2-3; v_call: TRBV25-1; clone_size: few; cdr3_nt: TGTGCCAGCGCGGTCAGCGGGGGGGCGGCCTCGCAGTATTTT; cdr3_aa: CASAVSGGAASQYF
d_call: TRBD1; j_call: TRBJ2-3; v_call: TRBV7-9; clone_size: .; cdr3_nt: TGTGCCAGCAGCCCGGACAGGGGCACAGATACGCAGTATTTT; cdr3_aa: CASSPDRGTDTQYF
d_call: .; j_call: TRBJ1-1; v_call: TRBV29-1; clone_size: once; cdr3_nt: TGCAGCGAGCTGCACACGAACACTGAAGCTTTCTTT; cdr3_aa: CSELHTNTEAFF
d_call: TRBD2; j_call: TRBJ2-5; v_call: TRBV6-1; clone_size: .; cdr3_nt: TGTGCCAGCAGTAAAACCTGGGGGGGAGAGACCCAGTACTTC; cdr3_aa: CASSKTWGGETQYF
d_call: .; j_call: TRBJ2-5; v_call: TRBV27; clone_size: .; cdr3_nt: TGTGCCAGCAGTTTAGTATCGGGTTCGGAGACCCAGTACTTC; cdr3_aa: CASSLVSGSETQYF
d_call: .; j_call: TRBJ1-6; v_call: TRBV13; clone_size: few; cdr3_nt: TGTGCCAGCAGCTTAGGACAGGGAACGGATTCACCCCTCCACTTT; cdr3_aa: CASSLGQGTDSPLHF
d_call: TRBD1; j_call: TRBJ2-1; v_call: TRBV30; clone_size: .; cdr3_nt: TGTGCCGGAACGGACAGGGCGGGTAATGAGCAGTTCTTC; cdr3_aa: CAGTDRAGNEQFF
d_call: .; j_call: TRBJ1-5; v_call: TRBV19; clone_size: once; cdr3_nt: TGTGCCAGTAGTATAGAGTGGACCTCTAATCAGCCCCAGCATTTT; cdr3_aa: CASSIEWTSNQPQHF
d_call: .; j_call: TRBJ2-1; v_call: TRBV7-9; clone_size: .; cdr3_nt: TGTGCCAGCAGCTTGAGGTACCGACAGGGAGGATTCAATGAGCAGTTCTTC; cdr3_aa: CASSLRYRQGGFNEQFF
d_call: .; j_call: TRBJ2-3; v_call: TRBV5-6; clone_size: few; cdr3_nt: TGTGCCAGCAGCTTCATCTCAGATACGCAGTATTTT; cdr3_aa: CASSFISDTQYF
d_call: .; j_call: TRBJ2-3; v_call: TRBV25-1; clone_size: .; cdr3_nt: TGTGCCAGCAGTGAATATAGGGCGGCAGATACGCAGTATTTT; cdr3_aa: CASSEYRAADTQYF
d_call: TRBD1; j_call: TRBJ1-3; v_call: TRBV13; clone_size: .; cdr3_nt: TGTGCCAGCAGCACCCGACAGGGTTGGGTAGCTGGAAACACCATATATTTT; cdr3_aa: CASSTRQGWVAGNTIYF
d_call: TRBD1; j_call: TRBJ2-7; v_call: TRBV28; clone_size: .; cdr3_nt: TGTGCCAGCAGGTTTTCCCCAGGGGGCTTTTACGAGCAGTACTTC; cdr3_aa: CASRFSPGGFYEQYF
d_call: TRBD2; j_call: TRBJ2-3; v_call: TRBV4-1; clone_size: .; cdr3_nt: TGCGCCAGCAGCCCCCCCCTCTCGAAACTAGCGGGGGGGTCTGATACGCAGTATTTT; cdr3_aa: CASSPPLSKLAGGSDTQYF
d_call: TRBD2; j_call: TRBJ2-7; v_call: TRBV4-1; clone_size: .; cdr3_nt: TGCGCCAGCAGCCAAGAAGGCCTAGCGGGGGCCCTCTCCTACGAGCAGTACTTC; cdr3_aa: CASSQEGLAGALSYEQYF
d_call: .; j_call: TRBJ2-4; v_call: TRBV5-1; clone_size: .; cdr3_nt: TGCGCCAGCAGCTTGCCTAAGCGGGGACAGATAAACATTCAGTACTTC; cdr3_aa: CASSLPKRGQINIQYF